This T cell receptor beta chain appears in the sequencing data of a study of control samples from healthy donors and cancer patients (dated by TCRdb to about 2020). Including cysteine and phenylalanine, the CDR3 has 15 amino acids. Just the 45-base CDR3 DNA is kept, in frame starting at base 1. Trimming removed 2 bases from V and 3 bases from J, leaving 14 bases between the germline ends. CDR1 and CDR2, looked up from the germline V gene, are MDHEN and SYDVKM. The receptor library was made with the immunoSEQ multiplex PCR assay. What TCRdb holds here is the immuneACCESS table cut down to in-frame rearrangements. Part of the clones is not present; checked against another copy, under half of the missing clones reflect an unresolved V gene, and the others are unexplained. This sample is represented by under 450,000 clones; approximately 90% of them were singletons. The ten largest clones capture around 6.8% of the sample.

As for this clone: This clone's antigen is unknown. The sample holds no much larger clone one base away, and base qualities are not on file.

The material sequenced was PBMCs. The rearranged chain carries TRBV28 and TRBJ2-7; TRBD1 is a weak D gene call, 5 bases matching. The receptor was isolated from a middle-aged man with head and neck cancer. The DNA sequence reads TGTGCCAGCAGTTTACCTCAGGGATATGACTACGAGCAGTACTTC. The encoded protein is CASSLPQGYDYEQYF.